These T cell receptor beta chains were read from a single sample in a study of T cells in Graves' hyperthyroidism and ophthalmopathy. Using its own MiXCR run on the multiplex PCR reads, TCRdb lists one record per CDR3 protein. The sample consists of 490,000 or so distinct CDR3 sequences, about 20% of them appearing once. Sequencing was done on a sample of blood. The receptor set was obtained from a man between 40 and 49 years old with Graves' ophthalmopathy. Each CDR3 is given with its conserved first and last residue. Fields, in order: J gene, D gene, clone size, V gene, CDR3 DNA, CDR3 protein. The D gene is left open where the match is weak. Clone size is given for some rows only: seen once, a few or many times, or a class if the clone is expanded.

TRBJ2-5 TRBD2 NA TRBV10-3 TGTGCCATCAGAGGGGAGGGTCCTCAAGAGACCCAGTACTTC CAIRGEGPQETQYF
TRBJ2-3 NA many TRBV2 TGTGCCAGCCTTCCACTCCCCACAGATACGCAGTATTTT CASLPLPTDTQYF
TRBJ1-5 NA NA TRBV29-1 TGCAGCGTTTCACATGGCATTAGCAATCAGCCCCAGCATTTT CSVSHGISNQPQHF
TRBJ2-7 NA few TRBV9 TGTGCCAGCAGCGTAAGCGGCGGAACCTACGAGCAGTACTTC CASSVSGGTYEQYF
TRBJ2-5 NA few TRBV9 TGTGCCAGCAGCCCCGGTCGGGGGGAGACCCAGTACTTC CASSPGRGETQYF
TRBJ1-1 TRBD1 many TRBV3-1 TGTGCCAGCAGCCAAGAATTGCGCGGACAGGGGAGAGCGAACACTGAAGCTTTCTTT CASSQELRGQGRANTEAFF
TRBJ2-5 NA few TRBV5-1 TGCGCCAGCAGCTTGCATGGCGCCACCCAAGAGACCCAGTACTTC CASSLHGATQETQYF
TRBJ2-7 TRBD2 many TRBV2 TGTGCCAGCAGGACCCTAGTAGCGGGTTTTTACGAGCAGTACTTC CASRTLVAGFYEQYF
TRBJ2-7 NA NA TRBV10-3 TGTGCCATTGGGGGGGCGGGCTACGAGCAGTACTTC CAIGGAGYEQYF
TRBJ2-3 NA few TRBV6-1 TGTGCCAGCTACGACGGGGGGCCGGGGGATACGCAGTATTTT CASYDGGPGDTQYF
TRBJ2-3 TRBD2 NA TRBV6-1 TGTGCTACCAACTCCGGGACTACCACAGATACGCAGTATTTT CATNSGTTTDTQYF
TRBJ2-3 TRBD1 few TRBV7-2 TGTGCCAGCAGCAGAAGACAGGGACACGATACGCAGTATTTT CASSRRQGHDTQYF
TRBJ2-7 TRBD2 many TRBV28 TGTGCCAGCAGCGAGATAGCGGGTTACGAGCAGTACTTC CASSEIAGYEQYF
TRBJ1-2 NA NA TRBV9 TGTGCCAGCAGCGTAGTGGGCGGTGGCTACACCTTC CASSVVGGGYTF
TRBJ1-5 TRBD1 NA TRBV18 TGTGCCAGCTCACCCGGGACAGGGTCACCCCCTGGCAATCAGCCCCAGCATTTT CASSPGTGSPPGNQPQHF
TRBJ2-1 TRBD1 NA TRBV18 TGTGCCAGCTCACCCCAACCGGGACAGGCGGGCAATGAGCAGTTCTTC CASSPQPGQAGNEQFF
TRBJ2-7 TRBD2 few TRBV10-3 TGTGCCATCAGTTGGACTAGCGGACCCTACGAGCAGTACTTC CAISWTSGPYEQYF
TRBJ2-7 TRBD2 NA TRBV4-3 TGCGCCAGCAGCCAAGATGGGGGGGACCGTACCTACGAGCAGTACTTC CASSQDGGDRTYEQYF
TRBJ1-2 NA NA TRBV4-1 TGCGCCAGCAGCCCAGCCATTGGGGACTACTATGACTACACCTTC CASSPAIGDYYDYTF
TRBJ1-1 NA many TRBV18 TGTGCCAGCTCAGGTATCCGTGGCTCTGAAGCTTTCTTT CASSGIRGSEAFF
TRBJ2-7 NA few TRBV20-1 TGCAGTGCCGACAGGTTTGACGAGCAGTACTTC CSADRFDEQYF
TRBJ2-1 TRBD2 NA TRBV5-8 TGTGCCAGCAGCCCTCTGGGACTAGCGGGGGGGAGCTCCTACAATGAGCAGTTCTTC CASSPLGLAGGSSYNEQFF
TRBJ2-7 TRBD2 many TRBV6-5 TGTGCCAGCAGTTACCAGCCTAGCGGGAGAACCTACGAGCAGTACTTC CASSYQPSGRTYEQYF
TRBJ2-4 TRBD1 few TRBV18 TGTGCCAGCTCACCAAGACAGGGAGAAAACATTCAGTACTTC CASSPRQGENIQYF
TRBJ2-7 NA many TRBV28 TGTGCCAGCAGTTTACTCTACCAGCCGTACGAGCAGTACTTC CASSLLYQPYEQYF
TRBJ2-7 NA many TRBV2 TGTGCCAGCCTCAGCCGGGACGACTCCTACGAGCAGTACTTC CASLSRDDSYEQYF
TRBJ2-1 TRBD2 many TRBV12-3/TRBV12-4 TGTGCCAGCAGTTTAGGGTCTAGCGGGAGAGGGTATGAGCAGTTCTTC CASSLGSSGRGYEQFF
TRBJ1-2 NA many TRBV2 TGTGCCAGCAGTGAAAGTCCATACCTCTATGGCTACACCTTC CASSESPYLYGYTF
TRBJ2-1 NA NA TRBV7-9 TGTGCCATTCCGACTAGAGGCAATGAGCAGTTCTTC CAIPTRGNEQFF
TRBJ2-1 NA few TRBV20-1 TGCAGTGCCAGATGGTTTTCCCTCTCCTACAATGAGCAGTTCTTC CSARWFSLSYNEQFF
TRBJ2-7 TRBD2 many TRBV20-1 TGCAGTGCTAGCGGGGGGACCACCTACGAGCAGTACTTC CSASGGTTYEQYF
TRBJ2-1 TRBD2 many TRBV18 TGTGCCAGCTCACCGCTTGGAGCGGGAGCCCCCAATGAGCAGTTCTTC CASSPLGAGAPNEQFF
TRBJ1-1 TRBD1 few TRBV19 TGTGCCAGTAGCCCAGGTGCAGGGGGCGGCACTGAAGCTTTCTTT CASSPGAGGGTEAFF
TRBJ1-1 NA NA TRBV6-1 TGTGCGGCTCGGAGGGTGAACACTGAAGCTTTCTTT CAARRVNTEAFF
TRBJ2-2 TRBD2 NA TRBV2 TGTGCCAGCAGTGAAGAAGGGAGCGGGAGATTTTCCGGAGACACCGGGGAGCTGTTTTTT CASSEEGSGRFSGDTGELFF
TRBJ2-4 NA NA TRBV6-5 TGTGCCAGCAGTGGTTTGGCAACTCAGTACTTC CASSGLATQYF
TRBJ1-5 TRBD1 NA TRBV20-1 TGCAGTGCTAGAGTGAGTGTTGGGACAGGGGGCAATCAGCCCCAGCATTTT CSARVSVGTGGNQPQHF
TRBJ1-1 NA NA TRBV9 TGTGCCAGCAGCGTAGTCATGGGATCCGAAGCTTTCTTT CASSVVMGSEAFF
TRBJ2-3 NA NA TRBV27 TGTGCCAGCAGTCCCTCTGAACATATGCAGTATTTT CASSPSEHMQYF
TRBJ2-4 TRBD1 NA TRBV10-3 TGTGCCATCAGTAGGGGGACAGAAGTAGCCAAAAACATTCAGTACTTC CAISRGTEVAKNIQYF
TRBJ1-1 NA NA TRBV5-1 TGCGCCAGCAGCGCCGGGACACTTATGAACACTGAAGCTTTCTTT CASSAGTLMNTEAFF
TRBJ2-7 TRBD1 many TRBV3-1 TGTGCCAGCAGCTACAGGGGAACCTACGAGCAGTACTTC CASSYRGTYEQYF
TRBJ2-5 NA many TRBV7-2 TGTGCCAGCAGCTCGTGGGACGGGCAAGAGACCCAGTACTTC CASSSWDGQETQYF
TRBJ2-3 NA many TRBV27 TGTGCCAGCAGTCTGGGGGGCGCGGCAGATACGCAGTATTTT CASSLGGAADTQYF
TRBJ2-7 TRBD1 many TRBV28 TGTGCCAGCAGCCCCGACAGGGGCGCCGAGCAGTACTTC CASSPDRGAEQYF
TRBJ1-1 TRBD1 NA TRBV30 TGTGCCTGGGGTGTATGGGGGACAGCCACTGAAGCTTTCTTT CAWGVWGTATEAFF
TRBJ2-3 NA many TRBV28 TGTGCCAGCAGTTTAGGGGGGCAGGGAGCAGATACGCAGTATTTT CASSLGGQGADTQYF